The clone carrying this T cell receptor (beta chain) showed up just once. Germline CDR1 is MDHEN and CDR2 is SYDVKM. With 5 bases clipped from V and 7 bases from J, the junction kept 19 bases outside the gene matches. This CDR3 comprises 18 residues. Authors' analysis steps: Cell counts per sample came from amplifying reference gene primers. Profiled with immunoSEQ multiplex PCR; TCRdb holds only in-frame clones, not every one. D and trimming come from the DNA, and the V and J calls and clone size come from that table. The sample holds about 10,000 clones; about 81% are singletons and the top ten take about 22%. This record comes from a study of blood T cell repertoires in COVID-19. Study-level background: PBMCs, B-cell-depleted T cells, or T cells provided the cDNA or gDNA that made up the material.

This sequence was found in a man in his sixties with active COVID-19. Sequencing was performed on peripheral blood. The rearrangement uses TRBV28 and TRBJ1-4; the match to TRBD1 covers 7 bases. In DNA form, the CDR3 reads TGTGCCAGCAGTCCAAGCCACCCCCCGGGACAGAGGGGTGAAAAACTGTTTTTT. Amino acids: CASSPSHPPGQRGEKLFF.